This TCR beta chain was retrieved from a study of control samples from healthy donors and cancer patients. The method was immunoSEQ multiplex PCR; TCRdb's version includes in-frame clones alone and lacks a portion of them. The sample consists of some 74,000 clones, over 90% of them appearing once. The sequence derives from a woman younger than 45 in good health. Material: blood.

The CDR3 DNA sequence: TGTGCCAGCAGCCGACCGGGACAGGGGGCGGACGAGCAGTACTTC. Translation gives CASSRPGQGADEQYF. The chain combines TRBV7-8 with TRBJ2-7, with 12 positions matching TRBD1. The J segment lost 5 bases and the V segment lost 5 bases, leaving 7 bases of the junction unmatched. The CDR3 covers 15 residues. From germline, CDR1 is SGHVS and CDR2 FQNEAQ.